This record looks at one TCR beta chain sequence and its context. No antigen is known for it. It has no much larger one-base neighbor in the sample; base qualities were not kept. V lost 5 bases and J lost 12 bases, and the count of bases not matched to a germline gene is 19. CDR1 SEHNR and CDR2 FQNEAQ were looked up in the germline V gene (reference sequence). The CDR3 spans 17 residues, from the cysteine through the phenylalanine. Just the 51-base CDR3 DNA is kept, in frame starting at base 1. The sample is drawn from a study of T cell responses to AZD1222 COVID-19 vaccine (dated by TCRdb to 2020 to 2023). A note on the overall study: AZD1222 recipients with second doses at about 4 weeks or about 12 weeks were pooled, because spike-specific TCR depth and breadth did not differ between schedules. A total of 230 to 250 trial participants underwent TCR sequencing, of whom 200 to 220 received two doses of AZD1222 and some 25 received two doses of the MenACWY control vaccine. Trial participants were enrolled by age into subgroups of 18-55, 56-69 and 70-plus years, and roughly 150, 30 and 60 TCR-sequenced participants, respectively, were included in these subgroups.

The CDR3 regions of human TCRbeta chains were subjected to immunosequencing. In the original analysis: TCRs in the repertoires were matched against a reference library of SARS-CoV-2-specific TCRs that had been generated with the MIRA antigen-specificity platform. Breadth was defined as the fraction of unique TCRs that were SARS-CoV-2-associated, and depth was defined as the fraction of total T cells that were SARS-CoV-2-associated. Using the MIRA data, every spike-specific TCR was mapped to the spike region that the TCR reacted to and assigned to either a CD4 or a CD8 class. Log10-transformed breadth and depth values were compared by one-way ANOVA with Sidak's multiple comparisons tests. This immuneACCESS table, as held by TCRdb, lists in-frame sequences with V and J called but not all clones. Of the missing ones, under half trace to an unresolved V gene in checked studies; the others have no known cause. V, J and clone size reflect that table, while D and trimming were determined from the DNA. The sample contains 150,000 or so clones, 89% of them found a single time. The ten largest clones capture under 3.5% of the sample.

The time point tag for this specimen amounts to: baseline before first vaccination. Samples from vaccinated people were obtained from the UK trials COV001 and COV002, which included a single-blind randomized controlled phase 2/3 trial of AZD1222 (ChAdOx1 nCoV-19) in healthy adults. Trial participant PBMC samples were collected at day 0 and day 28 after the second dose for TCRbeta chain sequencing. What the research found in general, with its limitations: Participants were mostly white British and included more females than males, and it was suggested by the authors that clonal diversity may have been underestimated. The whole spike protein was spanned by vaccine-associated CD4 TCRs, and dominant responses were seen in regions 160-218 and 743-854. The 56-69-year group was small, and its depth increase did not reach significance, likely because of low power. Nearly half of unique spike-specific TCRs reportedly recognized epitopes outside regions mutated in the B.1.351 and B.1.1.7 variants. Only 5 to 7 AZD1222 recipients were SARS-CoV-2 seropositive at baseline, limiting conclusions about previously exposed vaccinees. Because no samples from the day 14 peak response were available, repertoires could be characterized only after the peak T cell response. Spike-specific TCR breadth and depth rose significantly after two AZD1222 doses compared with day 0 and with MenACWY recipients.

Recombination connected TRBV7-9 to TRBJ2-2, with 9 central nucleotides matching TRBD1. The clonotype was recovered from an adult in good health. The material sequenced was peripheral blood, taken on day 0 of AZD1222 vaccination. The nucleotides are TGTGCCAGCAGCGCCCGAATGGACAGGGGTTCAGGGTGGAAGCTGTTTTTT. Its product reads: CASSARMDRGSGWKLFF.